The 22 T cell receptor beta chains presented below share a single source sample, sequenced in a study of T cells in Graves' hyperthyroidism and ophthalmopathy. There were TCR beta CDR3 regions amplified from RNA transcripts. The TCR CDR3 was amplified in a first-round RT-PCR using the HTBI primer set. MiXCR, applied by TCRdb to the multiplex PCR reads, yields one record per CDR3 protein. This repertoire shows about 620,000 distinct CDR3 sequences, 15% to 20% found once; its top ten account for less than 4.5%. The sample consisted of blood. The receptors were gathered from a woman in her 30s with Graves' hyperthyroidism.

This clonotype came up many times. The chain combines TRBV28 with TRBJ2-7, with 12 bases identical to TRBD2. Germline lookup yields CDR1 MDHEN and CDR2 SYDVKM. The CDR3 is made up of 13 amino acids. J gave up 6 bases and V 7 bases, and 4 bases lay outside the gene matches. CDR3 DNA sequence: TGTGCCAGCAACCTGGGACTAGCGGGCGAGCAGTACTTC. It yields the protein CASNLGLAGEQYF.

The V and J genes are TRBV2 and TRBJ2-7; 11 bases map to TRBD2. In germline, CDR1 is SNHLY, CDR2 FYNNEI. V trimming: 6 bases; J trimming: 7 bases; junction bases outside the gene matches: 17. CDR3 length equals 17 residues. CDR3 region: CASRLEVAGGPRNEQYF. Written as DNA, the CDR3 is TGTGCCAGCAGGTTGGAAGTAGCGGGAGGGCCCAGAAATGAGCAGTACTTC. The full variable domain, with the rest looked up from reference TRBV2 and TRBJ2-7, is EPEVTQTPSHQVTQMGQEVILRCVPISNHLYFYWYRQILGQKVEFLVSFYNNEISEKSEIFDDQFSVERPDGSNFTLKIRSTKLEDSAMYFCASRLEVAGGPRNEQYFGPGTRLTVT.

The table lists this clonotype with a few counts. The junction and the germline gene differ at one end; a read error may be behind it. V gene TRBV28 combines with J gene TRBJ1-5; D is unresolved. Germline values: CDR1 MDHEN, CDR2 SYDVKM. The CDR3 is made up of 15 amino acids. The CDR3 DNA reads as TGTGCCAACAGTTTAGCGACGGCAGGCAATCAGCCCCAGCATTTT. Translation: CANSLATAGNQPQHF.

The chain recombines TRBV19 with TRBJ1-5; maybe TRBD1 (5 bases). This CDR3 region has 17 residues. The V and J ends lost 0 bases and 3 bases respectively, with 15 bases between them. Germline assignment: CDR1 LNHDA and CDR2 SQIVND (reference sequence). CDR3 coding DNA: TGTGCCAGTAGTATAGAGGGGGGGGACGGACTCAATCAGCCCCAGCATTTT. It is translated as CASSIEGGDGLNQPQHF.

This clonotype was found once. A read error may produce the germline difference seen at one junction end. The J gene is TRBJ1-4, the V gene TRBV4-1, with D hard to call. The CDR3 is 16 residues long. Germline V gives CDR1 MGHRA, CDR2 YSYEKL. CDR3 in DNA: TGTGCCAGCAGCCAAGATAGGCGGAGGTCTTGGATTGAACTGTTTTTT. It specifies CASSQDRRRSWIELFF.

V usage is TRBV12-3 or TRBV12-4 and J usage is TRBJ2-7; TRBD1 matches at 10 bases. This CDR3 is built from 16 residues. With 3 bases clipped from V and 4 bases from J, the junction kept 9 bases outside the gene matches. CDR3 sequence reads: CASSLAPGTGVYEQYF. CDR3 sequence (DNA): TGTGCCAGCAGTTTGGCTCCCGGGACAGGGGTGTACGAGCAGTACTTC.

This clonotype turned up a few times. CDR3 coding DNA: TGTGCCAGCACCGCATGGGGGGGGGCGTTGAAGAGTGCGCAGTATTTT. Amino acid sequence: CASTAWGGALKSAQYF. This chain uses TRBV5-6 with TRBJ2-3, with D maybe TRBD2 (7 bases). Germline V gene sequence: CDR1 SGHDT, CDR2 YYEEEE. The CDR3 is 16 amino acids. V was clipped by 6 bases and J by 10 bases, with 27 bases between them.

This clonotype turned up a few times. This chain joins TRBV7-3 and TRBJ2-2, with 11 nucleotides matching TRBD2. The CDR3 totals 17 residues. Trimming at V came to 5 bases and at J to 5 bases, leaving 10 bases not matched to a gene. The germline V gene encodes CDR1 SGHTA and CDR2 FQGTGA. Here the CDR3 DNA reads TGTGCCAGCAGCCCATATAGCGGGAGGGCCGGGACCGGGGAGCTGTTTTTT. Amino acid sequence: CASSPYSGRAGTGELFF. Looking up the rest from reference TRBV7-3 and TRBJ2-2 gives the full variable domain: GAGVSQTPSNKVTEKGKYVELRCDPISGHTALYWYRQSLGQGPEFLIYFQGTGAADDSGLPNDRFFAVRPEGSVSTLKIQRTERGDSAVYLCASSPYSGRAGTGELFFGEGSRLTVL.

DNA of the CDR3: TGTGCCAGCAGTTTAGAACAGGGCCGGGAGCAGTACTTC. Its protein product is CASSLEQGREQYF. J is TRBJ2-7 and V is TRBV12-3 or TRBV12-4, with D possibly TRBD1 on 6 matching bases. Trimming pared 1 base from V and 7 bases from J, leaving 11 bases between. The CDR3 runs to 13 residues.

This clonotype was found many times. The J gene is TRBJ1-6, the V gene TRBV30; D possibly corresponds to TRBD1 (5 bases). This CDR3 contains 13 residues. Trimming cost V 0 bases and J 12 bases, with 12 bases left between them. CDR1 is GTSNPN and CDR2 is SVGIG in the germline V gene (reference sequence). This chain's CDR3 is CAWSVGHPQPLHF. CDR3 coding DNA: TGTGCCTGGAGTGTTGGACATCCACAACCCCTCCACTTT.

In its sample, this clonotype was seen many times. This chain joins TRBV12-3 or TRBV12-4 and TRBJ1-1; perhaps TRBD1 as D (5 bases). V lost 5 bases and J lost 11, with 15 bases in between. The CDR3 has 12 amino acids. In DNA form, the CDR3 reads TGTGCCAGCAGTCCAAGGGGTACCGCGGCTTTCTTT. Its protein product is CASSPRGTAAFF.

This rearrangement joins TRBV7-3 to TRBJ2-2; 14 bases match TRBD2. V was clipped by 5 bases and J by 9 bases; unmatched bases: 5. The CDR3 consists of 15 residues. The germline V gene encodes CDR1 SGHTA and CDR2 FQGTGA. This CDR3 reads CASSPGLAGVRELFF. DNA of the CDR3: TGTGCCAGCAGCCCGGGACTAGCGGGAGTACGGGAGCTGTTTTTT.

The chain has TRBV6-1 and TRBJ2-2; TRBD2 matches at 10 bases. This CDR3 region has 15 residues. Germline trimming cut 6 bases from V and 7 bases from J; bases unmatched to any gene: 8. Per germline, CDR1 MNHNS and CDR2 SASEGT. The CDR3 region is CASSPLAGRVGELFF. The CDR3 DNA reads as TGTGCCAGCAGCCCACTAGCGGGAAGGGTCGGGGAGCTGTTTTTT.

As to this clonotype: A much larger clone differs by one base, so this may be a read error. The chain couples TRBV6-2 or TRBV6-3 to TRBJ1-2; 8 nucleotides align to TRBD1. Germline values: CDR1 MNHEY, CDR2 SVGEGT. V shed 5 bases and J 7 bases; nucleotides not matched to a gene: 12. The CDR3 sequence is 15 residues long. CDR3 in DNA: TGTGCCAGCAGTGGATACGCGGACAGGGCGGCTGGCTACACCTTC. Residues: CASSGYADRAAGYTF.

There are many counts of this clonotype. The chain recombines TRBV5-1 with TRBJ2-7; TRBD2 matches at 7 bases. CDR3 size: 16 residues. V shed 0 bases, J shed 2 bases, and the junction held 8 bases outside the gene matches. Germline V gene lookup returns CDR1 SGHRS and CDR2 YFSETQ. The CDR3 DNA is TGCGCCAGCAGCTTGGATTTCGGACTAGTAGCCTACGAGCAGTACTTC. Translated, it gives CASSLDFGLVAYEQYF.

The V call is TRBV2, the J call TRBJ1-4; D may be TRBD1 (6 bases). The CDR3 contains 11 residues. V was pared by 5 bases and J by 15 bases, with 13 bases between. Germline assignment: CDR1 SNHLY and CDR2 FYNNEI. This CDR3 is CASSYRDTLFF. In DNA form, the CDR3 reads TGTGCCAGCAGTTACCGGGACACGTTGTTTTTT.

This sequence joins TRBV20-1 and TRBJ2-7; TRBD2 is a possible D gene (6 bases). The V end lost 6 bases, the J end lost 3 bases, and 18 bases lay between the germline ends. The CDR3 consists of 14 residues. Germline CDR1 DFQATT, CDR2 SNEGSKA (reference sequence). The CDR3 bases are TGCAGTGCCCGACCAGGTAGCGGATACTACGAGCAGTACTTC. This codes for CSARPGSGYYEQYF.

In this sample, this clonotype turned up a few times. The chain couples TRBV11-3 to TRBJ1-4, with 10 nucleotides matching TRBD1. V lost 2 bases and J lost 7; bases outside the gene matches: 7. Germline CDR1 is SGHNT and CDR2 is YENEEA. The CDR3 loop spans 16 amino acids. This CDR3 reads CASSLPSDRGGEKLFF. The CDR3 nucleotides are TGTGCCAGCAGCTTACCATCGGACAGGGGGGGTGAAAAACTGTTTTTT.

There are a few counts of this clonotype. The rearrangement uses TRBV7-3 and TRBJ1-1, with D possibly TRBD1 on 6 matching bases. Trimming removed 5 bases at V and 7 bases at J, with 14 bases between. CDR3 length: 13 residues. CDR1 and CDR2 from the germline V gene are SGHTA and FQGTGA. CDR3 residues: CASSQTPTGEAFF. The CDR3 DNA follows: TGTGCCAGCAGCCAGACTCCGACAGGTGAAGCTTTCTTT. The entire variable domain, with the rest obtained from reference TRBV7-3 and TRBJ1-1, is as follows: GAGVSQTPSNKVTEKGKYVELRCDPISGHTALYWYRQSLGQGPEFLIYFQGTGAADDSGLPNDRFFAVRPEGSVSTLKIQRTERGDSAVYLCASSQTPTGEAFFGQGTRLTVV.

This clonotype was counted at least ten times. This sequence joins TRBV28 and TRBJ2-5, with a tentative D call TRBD2 (6 bases). The length of the CDR3 is 16 residues. CDR1 and CDR2 from the germline V gene are MDHEN and SYDVKM. V was trimmed by 3 bases and J by 5 bases, leaving 19 bases between them. CDR3 protein: CASSFPREEVEETQYF. Written as DNA, the CDR3 is TGTGCCAGCAGTTTTCCAAGGGAGGAAGTTGAGGAGACCCAGTACTTC.

This clonotype occurred many times. The V gene is TRBV27, the J gene TRBJ2-5; 10 bases match TRBD2. The V gene's germline CDR1 is MNHEY and CDR2 SMNVEV (reference sequence). J was trimmed by 6 bases and V by 0 bases; bases with no gene match: 7. The CDR3 is made up of 16 amino acids. The CDR3 DNA is TGTGCCAGCAGTTTATCGACAGCGGGAGGGGGAAAGACCCAGTACTTC. Translating it yields CASSLSTAGGGKTQYF.

This clonotype was detected many times. The genes are TRBV20-1 and TRBJ2-7; a weak D match, TRBD1 (5 bases). The CDR3 covers 14 residues. Per the germline V gene, CDR1 is DFQATT and CDR2 is SNEGSKA (reference sequence). V was cut by 3 bases and J by 4 bases, with 16 bases left in between. The CDR3 nucleotides are TGCAGTGCTAGCAGGGCGGCAGACGTGTACGAGCAGTACTTC. Protein product: CSASRAADVYEQYF.